This passage covers 15 T cell receptor beta chains from one sample sequenced in a study of cytomegalovirus exposure and HLA in healthy donors. Produced via immunoSEQ multiplex PCR; TCRdb's table is partial and in-frame only. The sample holds more than 95,000 clones, about 88% seen once. Sequencing was performed on PBMCs. All receptors come from a man between 18 and 35 years old in good health and CMV-seropositive.

In this sample, this clone turned up once. CDR3 sequence (DNA): TGTGCCAGCAGCCCAACAGGGTGGGTGGAGCAGTACTTC. It specifies CASSPTGWVEQYF. The chain couples TRBV5-6 to TRBJ2-7; possible D gene TRBD1, 6 bases. The germline gives CDR1 SGHDT, CDR2 YYEEEE. V was trimmed by 4 bases and J by 7 bases, leaving 15 bases between them. CDR3 length equals 13 residues.

The chain recombines TRBV5-6 with TRBJ2-6, with D unresolved. This CDR3 contains 13 residues. Germline V gene lookup returns CDR1 SGHDT and CDR2 YYEEEE. Between the trimmed V and J ends, which lost 7 bases and 2 bases, there was a span of 7 bases. The CDR3 bases are TGTGCCAGCGCCGCGACTGGGGCCAACGTCCTGACTTTC. Translating gives CASAATGANVLTF.

This clone was recorded once. J is TRBJ2-1 and V is TRBV4-1; a weak D match, TRBD1 (5 bases). This CDR3 has 12 amino acids. Germline loops: CDR1 MGHRA, CDR2 YSYEKL. The V end lost 6 bases, the J end lost 4 bases, and 7 bases lay between the germline ends. In DNA, the CDR3 is TGCGCCAGCAGTGACAGTTACAATGAGCAGTTCTTC. Translated: CASSDSYNEQFF.

The chain combines TRBV27 with TRBJ2-7; TRBD2 agrees at 8 bases. Germline values: CDR1 MNHEY, CDR2 SMNVEV (reference sequence). The ends lost 2 bases at V and 3 bases at J; junction bases unmatched: 3. This CDR3 has 14 amino acids. CDR3 sequence (DNA): TGTGCCAGCAGTTTACGCGGGGGGTACTACGAGCAGTACTTC. Protein sequence: CASSLRGGYYEQYF.

This clone appeared a single time. V is TRBV4-3 and J is TRBJ2-3; possibly TRBD1 for D (6 bases). Trimming stripped 3 bases from V and 6 bases from J, with 16 bases between. In germline, CDR1 is LGHNA, CDR2 YSLEER. This CDR3 comprises 15 residues. Written as DNA, the CDR3 is TGCGCCAGCAGCCAGACACAGGGTGAAGGCGATACGCAGTATTTT. Its protein product is CASSQTQGEGDTQYF.

The chain combines TRBV4-2 with TRBJ2-3, with 8 positions matching TRBD2. The CDR3 sequence is 15 residues long. With V trimmed by 0 bases and J by 4 bases, 3 bases remained unmatched. In germline, CDR1 is LGHNA, CDR2 YNFKEQ. As DNA, the CDR3 is TGTGCCAGCAGCCAAGAACGGGGGGGGGCAGATACGCAGTATTTT. Protein sequence: CASSQERGGADTQYF.

The V and J genes are TRBV19 and TRBJ1-1, with TRBD1 as a possible D gene (6 bases). The germline V gene encodes CDR1 LNHDA and CDR2 SQIVND (reference sequence). The V and J ends lost 4 bases and 3 bases respectively, with 15 bases between them. CDR3 size: 15 residues. CDR3 loop: CASSKQRGQYTEAFF. CDR3 sequence (DNA): TGTGCCAGTAGTAAGCAGAGAGGACAGTACACTGAAGCTTTCTTT.

The rearrangement uses TRBV4-1 and TRBJ2-7; D may be TRBD1 (6 bases). The V gene lost 3 bases and the J gene lost 5 bases, with 14 bases spanning the gap. Per germline, CDR1 MGHRA and CDR2 YSYEKL. The CDR3 spans 14 residues. CDR3: CASSHPGRGHEQYF. CDR3 sequence (DNA): TGCGCCAGCAGCCACCCGGGCAGGGGTCACGAGCAGTACTTC.

The chain recombines TRBV11-2 with TRBJ1-2; D possibly corresponds to TRBD1 (6 bases). The CDR3 has 13 residues. The germline V gene has CDR1 SGHAT and CDR2 FQNNGV. Between the trimmed V and J ends, which lost 10 bases and 3 bases, there was a span of 15 bases. CDR3 nucleotide sequence: TGTGCCATCCCCAGACAGGATTACTATGGCTACACCTTC. Amino acid sequence: CAIPRQDYYGYTF.

The rearrangement links TRBV2 to TRBJ1-2, with a possible D match to TRBD1 (6 bases). CDR1 and CDR2 from the germline V gene are SNHLY and FYNNEI. This CDR3 region has 14 residues. V dropped 2 bases and J dropped 4 bases, with 11 bases sitting between them. CDR3 DNA sequence: TGTGCCAGCAGTGAAAGGCAGGGGATCTATGGCTACACCTTC. Translating gives CASSERQGIYGYTF. Full variable domain (rest looked up from reference TRBV2 and TRBJ1-2): EPEVTQTPSHQVTQMGQEVILRCVPISNHLYFYWYRQILGQKVEFLVSFYNNEISEKSEIFDDQFSVERPDGSNFTLKIRSTKLEDSAMYFCASSERQGIYGYTFGSGTRLTVV.

The chain employs TRBV27 and TRBJ2-5, with TRBD2 as a possible D gene (5 bases). The CDR3 is 13 amino acids. The V and J ends lost 3 bases and 2 bases respectively, with 7 bases between them. Germline values: CDR1 MNHEY, CDR2 SMNVEV (reference sequence). CDR3 region: CASSFGGQETQYF. In DNA form, the CDR3 reads TGTGCCAGCAGTTTTGGCGGGCAAGAGACCCAGTACTTC.

The chain carries TRBV6-5 and TRBJ1-5, with 7 bases matching TRBD1. This CDR3 is 16 amino acids long. Germline CDR1 and CDR2: MNHEY and SVGAGI. Trimming took 4 bases from V and 3 from J; bases not matched to a gene: 9. Here the CDR3 DNA reads TGTGCCAGCAGTTTAGGTTTGGGACAGATCAATCAGCCCCAGCATTTT. This sequence encodes CASSLGLGQINQPQHF.

The chain links TRBV23-1 to TRBJ2-4; no clear D. TRBV23-1 has ORF status, its function being uncertain. With 0 bases removed from V and 0 bases from J, the gap between germline ends came to 21 bases. The CDR3 extends over 20 amino acids. The CDR3 loop is CASSQSISNDPTAAKNIQYF. In DNA, the CDR3 is TGCGCCAGCAGTCAATCAATCAGTAACGATCCCACAGCAGCCAAAAACATTCAGTACTTC.

The rearrangement joins TRBV5-1 to TRBJ1-4, with D maybe TRBD1 (6 bases). The CDR3 extends over 15 amino acids. The germline V gene encodes CDR1 SGHRS and CDR2 YFSETQ. V lost 2 bases and J lost 0, with 8 bases in between. CDR3 sequence (DNA): TGCGCCAGCAGCTTCAGGGGCTCAACTAATGAAAAACTGTTTTTT. Translating gives CASSFRGSTNEKLFF.

This clone was recorded many times. V gene TRBV12-5 combines with J gene TRBJ1-2; 8 bases match TRBD1. Trimming at V came to 6 bases and at J to 4 bases, leaving 10 bases not matched to a gene. The CDR3 extends over 15 amino acids. Per the germline V gene, CDR1 is LGHNT and CDR2 is FRNRAP. Here the CDR3 reads CASGNLDRVPYGYTF. Here the CDR3 DNA reads TGTGCTAGTGGCAACCTGGACAGGGTTCCCTATGGCTACACCTTC.